The 16 T cell receptor beta chains reported below all come from one sample, sequenced in a study of CD8 T cells in ankylosing spondylitis (TCRdb year 2017). What these receptors recognize is not known. Library construction relied on 5' RACE. This sample was sequenced with an Illumina HiSeq 2500. TCRdb reran the public reads through fastp at Q25 and MiXCR, keeping productive beta chains. Every entry covers one CDR3 protein and lists the most common genes and DNA from its rows. This sample lists about 450,000 distinct CDR3 sequences; 20% to 30% were detected once. The ten largest clonotypes hold roughly 0.9% of the sample. Beyond this particular receptor, the publication reports: A TCR beta motif of about 8 highly homologous amino acid variants appeared characteristic of blood from ankylosing spondylitis patients.

The specimen was blood, either unsorted or a sorted T cell fraction (not recorded which). Source of these receptors: a male donor with ankylosing spondylitis.

The chain employs TRBV19 and TRBJ1-2; tentative D call: TRBD1 (6 bases). The CDR3 totals 11 residues. Germline CDR1 reads LNHDA; CDR2 reads SQIVND (reference sequence). The V gene lost 5 bases and the J gene lost 10 bases, with 11 bases spanning the gap. The DNA for the CDR3 is TGTGCCAGTAGTTACAGGGAGGCCTACACCTTC. Its translation: CASSYREAYTF.

The chain employs TRBV6-6 and TRBJ2-2; D uncertain. Between the trimmed V and J ends, which lost 1 base and 8 bases, there was a span of 8 bases. The CDR3 is made up of 13 amino acids. CDR1 is MNHNY, CDR2 SVGAGI, per germline (reference sequence). This chain's CDR3 is CASSYLASGELFF. CDR3 in DNA: TGTGCCAGCAGTTACTTAGCCTCGGGGGAGCTGTTTTTT.

The chain links TRBV20-1 to TRBJ2-3; no definite D call. Germline V gene sequence: CDR1 DFQATT, CDR2 SNEGSKA (reference sequence). This CDR3 region has 14 residues. V was pared by 3 bases and J by 2 bases, with 12 bases between. The CDR3 DNA follows: TGCAGTGCTAGGCGTGGCAGAATCACAGATACGCAGTATTTT. As protein: CSARRGRITDTQYF.

The chain combines TRBV2 with TRBJ2-7, with TRBD1 matching 7 bases. V lost 4 bases to trimming and J lost 6 bases; unmatched junction nucleotides: 6. The CDR3 covers 13 residues. Germline loops: CDR1 SNHLY, CDR2 FYNNEI. CDR3 region: CASSVDRVSEQYV. DNA of the CDR3: TGTGCCAGCAGTGTAGACAGGGTGTCCGAGCAGTACGTC.

The table lists this clonotype with a few counts. V gene TRBV7-6 combines with J gene TRBJ1-2, with a tentative D call TRBD1 (5 bases). The ends were cut back, 1 base at V and 7 bases at J, with 16 bases in the middle. The CDR3 spans 15 residues. Germline lookup yields CDR1 SGHVS and CDR2 FNYEAQ. The CDR3 nucleotides read TGTGCCAGCAGCTTAGGTGGGACCTCAAGGGGTGGCTACACCTTC. Translating it yields CASSLGGTSRGGYTF.

Here the CDR3 reads CASSSRQGIDEQFF. CDR3 nucleotides: TGCGCCAGCAGCAGCCGACAGGGTATTGATGAGCAGTTCTTC. The chain recombines TRBV5-1 with TRBJ2-1; TRBD1 matches 7 bases. Trimming took 4 bases from V and 8 from J; bases not matched to a gene: 9. Per germline, CDR1 SGHRS and CDR2 YFSETQ. The CDR3 consists of 14 residues.

This chain uses TRBV20-1 with TRBJ2-3, with 8 bases matching TRBD2. CDR1 is DFQATT, CDR2 SNEGSKA, per germline (reference sequence). The V segment lost 0 bases and the J segment 4 bases; nucleotides outside the gene matches: 6. The CDR3 runs 15 residues. CDR3 nucleotides: TGCAGTGCTAGAGACCCAGCGGGAGCATCAGATACGCAGTATTTT. Translation gives CSARDPAGASDTQYF.

There are many counts of this clonotype. This chain links TRBV7-2 with TRBJ1-4; 7 bases line up with TRBD1. The CDR3 runs to 15 residues. Germline V lookup: CDR1 SGHTA, CDR2 FQGNSA. V lost 0 bases, J lost 7 bases, and 5 bases stayed unmatched. The CDR3, as DNA: TGTGCCAGCAGCTTAGCGGGCGGACAGGCTGAAAAACTGTTTTTT. Translation gives CASSLAGGQAEKLFF.

J is TRBJ2-1 and V is TRBV12-3 or TRBV12-4, with 7 bases aligning to TRBD1. V shed 1 base and J 15 bases; nucleotides not matched to a gene: 3. CDR3 size: 11 residues. The CDR3 nucleotides read TGTGCCAGCAGTTTAGGGTCAGGGGGGTTCTTC. This codes for CASSLGSGGFF.

The chain carries TRBV24-1 and TRBJ2-3; 9 bases match TRBD2. The CDR3 contains 17 residues. V lost 2 bases and J lost 3; bases outside the gene matches: 8. Germline values: CDR1 KGHDR, CDR2 SFDVKD. The CDR3 is CATSDSSAGGGTDTQYF. CDR3 coding DNA: TGTGCCACCAGTGATTCCTCAGCGGGAGGAGGGACAGATACGCAGTATTTT.

This clonotype was counted between two and nine times. V and J are TRBV5-5 and TRBJ2-1; 11 bases align to TRBD1. The germline V gene has CDR1 SGHKS and CDR2 YYEKEE (reference sequence). V lost 4 bases and J lost 8; bases outside the gene matches: 5. The CDR3 sequence is 14 residues long. CDR3 DNA sequence: TGTGCCAGCAGCCAACGGACAGGGGGCGATGAGCAGTTCTTC. This encodes CASSQRTGGDEQFF. The full variable domain, its missing parts supplied by reference TRBV5-5 and TRBJ2-1, is DAGVTQSPTHLIKTRGQQVTLRCSPISGHKSVSWYQQVLGQGPQFIFQYYEKEERGRGNFPDRFSARQFPNYSSELNVNALLLGDSALYLCASSQRTGGDEQFFGPGTRLTVL.

The rearrangement joins TRBV7-2 to TRBJ2-6; D gene ambiguous. Per germline, CDR1 SGHTA and CDR2 FQGNSA. Trimming cost V 6 bases and J 0 bases, with 9 bases left between them. The CDR3 runs to 15 residues. CDR3 DNA sequence: TGTGCCAGCAGTTCAGTGGTCTCTGGGGCCAACGTCCTGACTTTC. Amino acids: CASSSVVSGANVLTF.

The chain links TRBV5-1 to TRBJ2-6; D call uncertain. The germline CDR1 and CDR2 sequences are SGHRS and YFSETQ. The CDR3 is made up of 12 amino acids. V was clipped by 8 bases and J by 3 bases, with 6 bases between them. CDR3 sequence: CARVHGANVLTF. In DNA, the CDR3 is TGCGCCAGGGTCCATGGGGCCAACGTCCTGACTTTC.

The chain combines TRBV12-3 or TRBV12-4 with TRBJ2-7; TRBD2 aligns across 11 bases. V lost 7 bases, J lost 1 base, and 6 bases stayed unmatched. The CDR3 extends over 15 amino acids. The CDR3 protein is CASNAGLAGSYEQYF. CDR3 DNA: TGTGCCAGCAACGCAGGACTAGCGGGTTCCTACGAGCAGTACTTC.

V and J are TRBV7-9 and TRBJ2-2; no clear D gene. Per germline, CDR1 SEHNR and CDR2 FQNEAQ (reference sequence). V shed 5 bases and J shed 6 bases, with 7 bases lying between them. The CDR3 runs to 12 residues. CDR3 coding DNA: TGTGCCAGCAGCCGTAAAGCCGGGGAGCTGTTTTTT. This sequence encodes CASSRKAGELFF.

This clonotype was counted between two and nine times. The chain combines TRBV3-1 with TRBJ1-4; D perhaps matches TRBD1 (5 bases). This CDR3 has 15 residues. Trimming removed 1 base at V and 8 bases at J, with 14 bases between. Germline V gene sequence: CDR1 LGHDT, CDR2 YNNKEL (reference sequence). This CDR3 reads CASSQARGGMEKLFF. As DNA, the CDR3 is TGTGCCAGCAGCCAAGCCCGGGGGGGAATGGAAAAACTGTTTTTT.